This TCR beta chain was recovered during a study of long-term antiretroviral therapy in people with HIV. Study results and limitations: Pre-ART expanded TRB clones stayed dominant throughout, though often decreasing after ART.

This CDR3 spans 14 amino acids. CDR1 and CDR2 (germline): SEHNR, FQNEAQ (reference sequence). Trimming shortened V by 4 bases and J by 4 bases, and 10 bases separated the two germline ends. Concerning this clone: What it recognizes is unknown.

Running of the v3.0 immunoSEQ assay took place at survey level. Clones were read by immunoSEQ multiplex PCR, and TCRdb kept only the in-frame ones, dropping some. The table shows roughly 17,000 clones, with 85% to 95% occurring only once. The chain combines TRBV7-9 with TRBJ2-2; no definite D call. The source is a man aged 25 to 40 with HIV. This sample comprised unsorted PBMCs, obtained more than 10 years after starting antiretroviral therapy. This CDR3 is CASSSSESTGELFF. In DNA form, the CDR3 reads TGTGCCAGCAGCTCCAGCGAATCCACCGGGGAGCTGTTTTTT.